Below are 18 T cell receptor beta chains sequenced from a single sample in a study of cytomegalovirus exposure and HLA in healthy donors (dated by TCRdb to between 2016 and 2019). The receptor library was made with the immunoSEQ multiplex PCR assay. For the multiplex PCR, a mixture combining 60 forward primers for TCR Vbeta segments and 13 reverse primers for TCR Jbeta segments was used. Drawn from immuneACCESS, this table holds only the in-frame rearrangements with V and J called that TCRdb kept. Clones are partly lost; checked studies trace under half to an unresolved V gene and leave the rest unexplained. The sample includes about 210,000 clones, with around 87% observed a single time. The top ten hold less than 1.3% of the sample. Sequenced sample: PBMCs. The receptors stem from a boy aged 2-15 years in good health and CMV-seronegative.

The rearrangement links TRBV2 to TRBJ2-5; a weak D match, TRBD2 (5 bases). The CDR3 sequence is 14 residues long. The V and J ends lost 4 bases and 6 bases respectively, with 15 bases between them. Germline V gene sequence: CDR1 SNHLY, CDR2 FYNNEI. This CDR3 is CASSGASTSQTQYF. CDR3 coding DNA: TGTGCCAGCAGTGGAGCTAGCACCAGTCAGACCCAGTACTTC.

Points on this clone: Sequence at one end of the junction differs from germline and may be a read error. DNA of the CDR3: TGTGCCAGCAGTTTAGTCCCCGCCCAGATGTATGGCTACACCTTC. Residues: CASSLVPAQMYGYTF. The V gene is TRBV7-9, the J gene TRBJ1-2; D uncertain. In germline, CDR1 is SEHNR, CDR2 FQNEAQ (reference sequence). The CDR3 totals 15 residues.

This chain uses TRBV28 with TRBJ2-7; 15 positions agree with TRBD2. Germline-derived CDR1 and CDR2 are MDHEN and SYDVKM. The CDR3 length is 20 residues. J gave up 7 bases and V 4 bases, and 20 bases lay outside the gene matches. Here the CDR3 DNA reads TGTGCCAGCAGTTCACCCTCCCGGCCGGGACTAGCGGGGGGAAGATGGGAGCAGTACTTC. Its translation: CASSSPSRPGLAGGRWEQYF.

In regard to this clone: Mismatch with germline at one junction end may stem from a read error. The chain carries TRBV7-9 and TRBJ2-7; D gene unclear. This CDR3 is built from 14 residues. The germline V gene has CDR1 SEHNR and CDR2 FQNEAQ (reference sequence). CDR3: CSSSLDPPGYEQYF. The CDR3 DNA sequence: TGTTCCAGCAGCTTAGACCCACCGGGCTACGAGCAGTACTTC.

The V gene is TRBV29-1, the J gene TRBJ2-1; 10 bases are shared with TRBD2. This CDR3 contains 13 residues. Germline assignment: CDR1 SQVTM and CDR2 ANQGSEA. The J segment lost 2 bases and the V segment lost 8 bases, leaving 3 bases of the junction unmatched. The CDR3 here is CSHGLAAYNEQFF. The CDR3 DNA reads TGCAGCCACGGACTAGCGGCCTACAATGAGCAGTTCTTC.

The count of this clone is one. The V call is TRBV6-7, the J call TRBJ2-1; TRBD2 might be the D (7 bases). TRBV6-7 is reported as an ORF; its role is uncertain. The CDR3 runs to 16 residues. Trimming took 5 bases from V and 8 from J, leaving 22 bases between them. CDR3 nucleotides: TGTGCCAGCAGTCCCCCGGGGAGGGGGAAGTTACATGAGCAGTTCTTC. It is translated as CASSPPGRGKLHEQFF.

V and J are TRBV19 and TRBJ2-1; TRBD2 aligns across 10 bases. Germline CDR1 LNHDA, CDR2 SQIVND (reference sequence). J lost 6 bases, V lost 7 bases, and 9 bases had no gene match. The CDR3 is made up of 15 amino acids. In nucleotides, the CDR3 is TGTGCCAGTACCTTCGGGACTAGCGTCCTCAATGAGCAGTTCTTC. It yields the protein CASTFGTSVLNEQFF.

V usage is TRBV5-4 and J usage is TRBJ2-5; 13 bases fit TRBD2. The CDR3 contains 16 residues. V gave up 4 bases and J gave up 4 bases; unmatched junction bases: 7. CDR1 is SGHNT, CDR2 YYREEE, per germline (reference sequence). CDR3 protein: CASSGLLAGGPETQYF. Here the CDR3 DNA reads TGTGCCAGCAGCGGATTACTAGCGGGGGGGCCAGAGACCCAGTACTTC.

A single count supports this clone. The CDR3 sequence is CASSQDLAGGPPGELFF. The DNA of the CDR3 is TGTGCCAGCAGCCAAGATTTAGCGGGGGGGCCCCCCGGGGAGCTGTTTTTT. This chain connects TRBV4-2 to TRBJ2-2; the match to TRBD2 covers 11 bases. Germline V gene data show CDR1 as LGHNA and CDR2 as YNFKEQ. The CDR3 contains 17 residues. V trimming: 0 bases; J trimming: 6 bases; junction bases outside the gene matches: 6.

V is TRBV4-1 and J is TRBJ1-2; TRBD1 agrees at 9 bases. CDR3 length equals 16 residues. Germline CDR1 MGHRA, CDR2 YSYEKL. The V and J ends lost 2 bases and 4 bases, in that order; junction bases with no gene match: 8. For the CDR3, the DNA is TGCGCCAGCAGCCAACCCTTGGACAGGGGTAGCTATGGCTACACCTTC. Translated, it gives CASSQPLDRGSYGYTF.

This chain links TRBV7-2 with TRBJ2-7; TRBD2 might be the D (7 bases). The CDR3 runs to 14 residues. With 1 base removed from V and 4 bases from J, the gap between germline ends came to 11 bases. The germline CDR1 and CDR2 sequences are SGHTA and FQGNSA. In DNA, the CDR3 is TGTGCCAGCAGCTTAGACCGGGGGGCATACGAGCAGTACTTC. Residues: CASSLDRGAYEQYF.

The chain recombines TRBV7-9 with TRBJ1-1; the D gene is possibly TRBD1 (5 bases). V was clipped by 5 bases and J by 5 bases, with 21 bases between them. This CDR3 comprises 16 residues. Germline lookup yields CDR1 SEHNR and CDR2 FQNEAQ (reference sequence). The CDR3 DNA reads TGTGCCAGCAGCACTTGGGGGGGGGTTAGAGGAACTGAAGCTTTCTTT. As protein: CASSTWGGVRGTEAFF.

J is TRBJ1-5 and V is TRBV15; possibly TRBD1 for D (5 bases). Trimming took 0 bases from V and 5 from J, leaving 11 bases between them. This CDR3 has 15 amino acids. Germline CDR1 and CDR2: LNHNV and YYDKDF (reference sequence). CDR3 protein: CATSRDLGAHQPQHF. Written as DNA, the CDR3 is TGTGCCACCAGCAGAGATCTTGGGGCCCATCAGCCCCAGCATTTT.

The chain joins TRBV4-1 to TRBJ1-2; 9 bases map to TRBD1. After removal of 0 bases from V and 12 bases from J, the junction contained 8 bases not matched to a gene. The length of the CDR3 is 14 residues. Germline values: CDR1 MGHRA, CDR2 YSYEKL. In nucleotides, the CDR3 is TGCGCCAGCAGCCAAGATCGGGGACAGGGAGGGAACACCTTC. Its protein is CASSQDRGQGGNTF.

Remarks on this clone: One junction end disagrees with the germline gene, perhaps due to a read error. The CDR3 is CSSSLGTGPQYGYTF. CDR3 coding DNA: TGTTCCAGCAGCTTGGGGACAGGACCACAATATGGCTACACCTTC. The gene calls are TRBV7-9 and TRBJ1-2; 8 bases match TRBD1. CDR1 and CDR2 (germline): SEHNR, FQNEAQ (reference sequence). The length of the CDR3 is 15 residues.

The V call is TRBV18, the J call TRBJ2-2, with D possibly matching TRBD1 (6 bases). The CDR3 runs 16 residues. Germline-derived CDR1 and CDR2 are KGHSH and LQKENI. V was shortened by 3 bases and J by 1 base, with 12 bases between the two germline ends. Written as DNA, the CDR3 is TGTGCCAGCTCACCTGTTGAACAGGGGAACACCGGGGAGCTGTTTTTT. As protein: CASSPVEQGNTGELFF.

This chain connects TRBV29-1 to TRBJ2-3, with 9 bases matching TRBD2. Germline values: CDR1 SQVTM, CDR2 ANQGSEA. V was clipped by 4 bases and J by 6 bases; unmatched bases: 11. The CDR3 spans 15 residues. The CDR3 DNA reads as TGCAGCGTTGGACAGGAGGCGGGAGGGCTCGATACGCAGTATTTT. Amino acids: CSVGQEAGGLDTQYF.

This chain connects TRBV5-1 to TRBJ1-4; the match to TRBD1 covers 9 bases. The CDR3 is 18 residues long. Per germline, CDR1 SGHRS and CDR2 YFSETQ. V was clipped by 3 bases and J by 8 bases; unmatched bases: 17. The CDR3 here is CASSSRPGTGYGGEKLFF. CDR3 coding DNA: TGCGCCAGCAGCTCGCGTCCCGGGACAGGGTACGGAGGGGAAAAACTGTTTTTT.